This TCR beta chain was identified in a study of blood T cells in healthy people across ages (dated by TCRdb to between 2015 and 2016). Regarding the research as a whole: In model experiments, roughly one uniquely barcoded TCR beta cDNA molecule per two T cells was captured by template switching. Age-related changes in TCR beta repertoire diversity were measured in the study by deep sequencing normalized with unique cDNA molecular identifiers. The donors were divided into four age groups: young (average around 16 years), middle-aged (under 40), aged (about 61) and long-lived (roughly 88). To avoid experimental bias, donors of different ages were randomly spread across the sequencing lanes. For two donors (one aged 18 to 29 and one aged 80 or older), the study analyzed two additional independent replicas of 1 million unique cDNA reads from the same blood draw. Study-wide findings and limitations: The CMV infection status of donors was not known, potentially confounding age-related changes in expanded clonotypes. Compared with the aged group, the long-lived group had more naive CD4+ T cells, fewer expanded clones and increased TCR diversity, a pattern suggesting age selection. Observed TCR beta diversity correlated strongly with the percentage of naive T cells measured by flow cytometry. Because profiling used bulk unsorted PBMCs, naive and antigen-experienced compartments could not be compared conclusively. As age increased, observed TCR beta diversity per million T cells dropped in a roughly linear way, and a significant reduction was already evident by age approximately 40. Total diversity estimates from one million sequenced T cells were considered lower bounds and underestimates.

The roughly 37 donors, aged roughly 6 to 95 years, were systemically healthy Caucasian individuals from Russia. Each donor gave about 9.7 milliliters of peripheral blood, drawn into EDTA-treated Vacutainer tubes. Ficoll-Paque density-gradient centrifugation was used to isolate PBMCs, with at least 6.5 million per sample. Total RNA, at least 5 micrograms per sample, was extracted from PBMCs with Trizol reagent. The percentages of naive CD45RAhigh/CD27high T cells were determined by flow cytometry on a PBMC aliquot from every donor. This clonotype was picked up a small number of times. The specificity of this receptor is unknown. Qualities for individual bases were not recorded, and no much larger clone is one base off. Inclusive of the bounding cysteine and phenylalanine, the CDR3 is 14 residues long. Just CDR3 DNA is preserved here, 42 bases in frame from base 1. V was cut back by 6 bases and J by 2 bases, leaving a gap of 11 bases between them.

The library was generated by 5' RACE. Sequencer: Illumina HiSeq 2500. A second PCR of roughly 6 to 11 cycles was run with a J-beta primer mix and a sample-barcoded 5' primer. Each TCR beta cDNA molecule received a unique molecular identifier from a template-switch 5' adaptor carrying 12 random nucleotides. Each sample yielded at least 3 million CDR3-containing paired-end reads. All of the RNA was converted into first-strand cDNA using the Mint cDNA synthesis kit, with a TRBC-specific oligonucleotide serving as the primer. After uracil-DNA glycosylase treatment, a first 18-cycle PCR used universal primers M1SS and BC2_uni_R on all cDNA. Processing in the source paper ran as follows. Normalization of each sample was performed by random selection of 1 million high-quality reads, each carrying a distinct molecular identifier. Reads sharing molecular identifiers were discarded rather than binned into consensus sequences. MiTCR, with a Q25 quality threshold and the strictest error-elimination algorithm, was used for CDR3 identification, clonotype clustering and error correction. A nonparametric unseen species model using Euler transformation provided a lower-bound estimate of total TCR beta diversity. TCRdb trimmed public reads at Q25 via fastp, called clones via MiXCR and kept in-frame beta chains. CDR3 protein sequences are deduplicated, and each keeps its most common genes and DNA. These V and J calls originate from TCRdb's pipeline instead of the authors' own analysis. The sample table lists about 1,400,000 distinct CDR3 sequences, 42% of them with a count of one. Roughly 7.7% of the sample belongs to the ten largest clones.

The material sequenced was blood. The receptor chain draws on TRBV12-3 or TRBV12-4 and TRBJ2-1, with the D gene not clear enough to name. The TCR originated in a woman between 18 and 30 years old in good health. The bases are TGTGCCAGCAGGCCGTTGTCAGCCTACAATGAGCAGTTCTTC. It translates as CASRPLSAYNEQFF.